This passage covers 21 T cell receptor beta chains from one sample sequenced in a study of human T cells and chemical hapten exposure. Time point indicated: patch test 3, about 24 weeks after DPC sensitization. Treatment defined: therapeutic diphenylcyclopropenone sensitization with weekly scalp DPC. MiXCR, applied by TCRdb to the RACE reads, yields one record per CDR3 protein. The table records under 200,000 distinct CDR3 sequences, approximately 30% of them present only once. This specimen consisted of whole blood, obtained in connection with sensitization to the hapten diphenylcyclopropenone (DPC). These receptors were taken from a young woman with alopecia areata. Some clones in this sample may be carry-over from other donors' samples.

This clonotype was counted a few times. The chain uses TRBV18 and TRBJ1-4; maybe TRBD1 (5 bases). This CDR3 contains 14 residues. Trimming cost V 6 bases and J 7 bases, with 15 bases left between them. From germline, CDR1 is KGHSH and CDR2 LQKENI. DNA for the CDR3: TGTGCCAGCTCTCACGGGACCGATAGTGAAAAACTGTTTTTT. It encodes CASSHGTDSEKLFF.

This clonotype was picked up a small number of times. The rearrangement uses TRBV5-1 and TRBJ2-5; a possible D gene is TRBD1 (6 bases). Germline CDR1 reads SGHRS; CDR2 reads YFSETQ. V was cut by 2 bases and J by 2 bases, with 10 bases left in between. This CDR3 is built from 14 residues. CDR3 nucleotide sequence: TGCGCCAGCAGCTTAACAGGGTCTCAAGAGACCCAGTACTTC. Amino acids: CASSLTGSQETQYF.

This clonotype occurred many times. This sequence joins TRBV11-2 and TRBJ2-7, with 11 bases aligning to TRBD2. From germline, CDR1 is SGHAT and CDR2 FQNNGV. The length of the CDR3 is 16 residues. With V trimmed by 1 base and J by 4 bases, 6 bases remained unmatched. CDR3 amino acids: CASSLGMPSGGYEQYF. The CDR3 DNA reads as TGTGCCAGCAGCTTAGGAATGCCTAGCGGGGGGTACGAGCAGTACTTC.

This clonotype was picked up a small number of times. One end of the junction fails to match germline, which may point to a read error. This chain links TRBV4-2 with TRBJ2-1; TRBD2 matches at 10 bases. The CDR3 runs to 16 residues. In germline, CDR1 is LGHNA, CDR2 YNFKEQ. CDR3 nucleotides: TGTGTCAGCAGCCAGGAAGCGGGAGGGTCCTACAATGAGCAGTTCTTC. This encodes CVSSQEAGGSYNEQFF.

In this sample, this clonotype turned up a few times. The rearrangement links TRBV6-1 to TRBJ1-1; no definite D call. This CDR3 has 14 residues. Germline lookup yields CDR1 MNHNS and CDR2 SASEGT. The germline V and J ends were trimmed by 2 bases and 4 bases, with 11 bases remaining between them. The CDR3 loop is CASSELSWSTEAFF. The CDR3 region has the DNA TGTGCCAGCAGTGAACTTAGTTGGTCCACTGAAGCTTTCTTT.

This clonotype was detected ten times or more. V is TRBV20-1 and J is TRBJ2-7, with D perhaps matching TRBD2 (6 bases). V shed 1 base and J shed 4 bases, with 14 bases lying between them. Germline V lookup: CDR1 DFQATT, CDR2 SNEGSKA (reference sequence). The CDR3 runs 14 residues. The CDR3 is CSARVLAEGYEQYF. The CDR3 nucleotides read TGCAGTGCTAGAGTCCTGGCGGAGGGGTACGAGCAGTACTTC.

This clonotype was counted at least ten times. The chain links TRBV7-9 to TRBJ1-1; D not certain. V lost 3 bases and J 4 bases, leaving 6 bases between the germline ends. This CDR3 has 12 residues. Germline CDR1 reads SEHNR; CDR2 reads FQNEAQ (reference sequence). The CDR3 DNA reads as TGTGCCAGCAGCTTGGACGGCACTGAAGCTTTCTTT. Translating gives CASSLDGTEAFF.

This clonotype was seen a few times. This rearrangement joins TRBV6-5 to TRBJ2-1; 10 bases agree with TRBD1. This CDR3 has 13 residues. Germline V gene lookup returns CDR1 MNHEY and CDR2 SVGAGI. The ends lost 7 bases at V and 10 bases at J; junction bases unmatched: 7. The CDR3 region has the DNA TGTGCCAGCACCCGACAGGGGGCGCGGGAGCAGTTCTTC. It specifies CASTRQGAREQFF.

This clonotype came up a few times. The V and J genes are TRBV25-1 and TRBJ1-6, with unresolved D. The CDR3 totals 12 residues. Deletions cut 4 bases from V and 8 bases from J, with 6 bases between. Per germline, CDR1 MGHDK and CDR2 SYGVNS. CDR3 amino acids: CASSVPDSPLHF. CDR3 bases: TGTGCCAGCAGTGTTCCCGATTCACCCCTCCACTTT.

This chain joins TRBV4-1 and TRBJ2-5; 11 nucleotides agree with TRBD2. The junction had 5 bases not matched to a gene; V was cut back by 3 bases and J by 5 bases. CDR3 length equals 15 residues. CDR1 and CDR2 from the germline V gene are MGHRA and YSYEKL. The CDR3 sequence: CASSHSRTSGETQYF. CDR3 nucleotides: TGCGCCAGCAGCCATTCCCGGACTAGCGGGGAGACCCAGTACTTC.

This clonotype was detected only a few times. V and J are TRBV2 and TRBJ2-3; D perhaps matches TRBD2 (5 bases). Germline CDR1 reads SNHLY; CDR2 reads FYNNEI. The CDR3 is 13 amino acids. V gave up 11 bases and J gave up 1 base, with 13 bases separating them. The CDR3 region has the DNA TGTGCCGAGGGCAAGGTGGGCACAGATACGCAGTATTTT. It translates to CAEGKVGTDTQYF.

V is TRBV7-6 and J is TRBJ2-1, with D maybe TRBD2 (7 bases). Trimming cost V 0 bases and J 4 bases, with 13 bases left between them. In germline, CDR1 is SGHVS, CDR2 FNYEAQ. This CDR3 comprises 16 residues. CDR3 residues: CASSLAGGLAYNEQFF. In DNA form, the CDR3 reads TGTGCCAGCAGCTTAGCGGGGGGGCTTGCATACAATGAGCAGTTCTTC.

This clonotype was observed a few times. The chain couples TRBV7-9 to TRBJ1-4; D call uncertain. The germline V and J ends were trimmed by 0 bases and 6 bases, with 5 bases remaining between them. Germline-derived CDR1 and CDR2 are SEHNR and FQNEAQ (reference sequence). The CDR3 has 13 amino acids. The CDR3 region has the DNA TGTGCCAGCAGCTTAGCGGTGGATGAAAAACTGTTTTTT. This translates into CASSLAVDEKLFF.

The V call is TRBV29-1, the J call TRBJ1-1; D is perhaps TRBD1 (5 bases). The CDR3 is 12 amino acids. The germline V gene encodes CDR1 SQVTM and CDR2 ANQGSEA. Trimming left V 5 bases short and J 6 bases short, with 13 bases between. The CDR3, as DNA: TGCAGCGTTAACTCAGGGTCCCCTGAAGCTTTCTTT. Its protein is CSVNSGSPEAFF.

CDR3 sequence reads: CASSPKILAGVTGEQFF. The CDR3 nucleotides read TGTGCCAGCAGCCCGAAGATACTAGCGGGAGTTACGGGCGAGCAGTTCTTC. The rearrangement joins TRBV14 to TRBJ2-1; 11 positions agree with TRBD2. The CDR3 is 17 amino acids. Trimming cost V 4 bases and J 10 bases; bases outside gene matches: 15. Germline V gene data show CDR1 as SGHDN and CDR2 as FVKESK. Full variable domain (rest looked up from reference TRBV14 and TRBJ2-1): EAGVTQFPSHSVIEKGQTVTLRCDPISGHDNLYWYRRVMGKEIKFLLHFVKESKQDESGMPNNRFLAERTGGTYSTLKVQPAELEDSGVYFCASSPKILAGVTGEQFFGPGTRLTVL.

CDR3 residues: CASSSSGSGLDYEQYF. The CDR3 DNA follows: TGTGCCAGCAGCTCGAGTGGTAGCGGGTTAGACTACGAGCAGTACTTC. The chain couples TRBV7-9 to TRBJ2-7; 7 nucleotides align to TRBD2. V lost 4 bases to trimming and J lost 3 bases; unmatched junction nucleotides: 12. The CDR3 consists of 16 residues. Germline CDR1 is SEHNR and CDR2 is FQNEAQ (reference sequence).

This clonotype was recorded a few times. The genes are TRBV4-1 and TRBJ2-2; no clear D. CDR3 length: 16 amino acids. V shed 0 bases and J shed 5 bases, with 13 bases lying between them. Germline lookup yields CDR1 MGHRA and CDR2 YSYEKL. CDR3 loop: CASSQDSHFLTGELFF. Written as DNA, the CDR3 is TGCGCCAGCAGCCAAGATTCGCATTTCCTGACCGGGGAGCTGTTTTTT.

This clonotype was counted ten times or more. This chain connects TRBV6-6 to TRBJ1-4; D gene uncertain. There are 12 residues in the CDR3. Trimming cost V 8 bases and J 8 bases, with 12 bases left between them. The germline gives CDR1 MNHNY, CDR2 SVGAGI (reference sequence). The CDR3 loop reads CASGQRGEKLFF. The CDR3 region has the DNA TGTGCCAGCGGCCAGAGAGGAGAAAAACTGTTTTTT.

A few counts support this clonotype. This chain links TRBV5-1 with TRBJ1-1, with a tentative D call TRBD1 (6 bases). V lost 4 bases and J 4 bases, leaving 20 bases between the germline ends. This CDR3 contains 16 residues. The germline CDR1 and CDR2 sequences are SGHRS and YFSETQ. Here the CDR3 reads CASSLDGQKVGTEAFF. The CDR3 nucleotides are TGCGCCAGCAGCCTCGACGGACAGAAGGTTGGCACTGAAGCTTTCTTT. Full variable domain (missing parts from reference TRBV5-1 and TRBJ1-1): KAGVTQTPRYLIKTRGQQVTLSCSPISGHRSVSWYQQTPGQGLQFLFEYFSETQRNKGNFPGRFSGRQFSNSRSEMNVSTLELGDSALYLCASSLDGQKVGTEAFFGQGTRLTVV.

V is TRBV4-1 and J is TRBJ2-1, with D unresolved. This CDR3 spans 17 amino acids. Trimming pared 4 bases from V and 4 bases from J, leaving 20 bases between. Germline values: CDR1 MGHRA, CDR2 YSYEKL. The CDR3 DNA is TGCGCCAGCAGCCCCCTCCCCCCGGATTTGCCGTACAATGAGCAGTTCTTC. It yields the protein CASSPLPPDLPYNEQFF.

The chain carries TRBV6-2 or TRBV6-3 and TRBJ2-1; no firm D call. Germline CDR1 reads MNHEY; CDR2 reads SVGEGT. Trimming pared 7 bases from V and 2 bases from J, leaving 12 bases between. CDR3 length: 14 residues. The CDR3 bases are TGTGCCAGCACGCCGGATGCCGCCTACAATGAGCAGTTCTTC. It encodes CASTPDAAYNEQFF.